Described below is a single T cell receptor (beta chain) sequence and its context. Germline V CDR1 and CDR2: GTSNPN, SVGIG (reference sequence). The CDR3 sequence is 15 residues long. Trimming took 5 bases from V and 4 from J; bases not matched to a gene: 8. The sample originates from a study of T cell responses to AZD1222 COVID-19 vaccine. Generated by immunoSEQ multiplex PCR, the TCRdb table keeps only in-frame clones and is missing some. The sample lists more than 80,000 clones, more than 80% occurring once. The chain couples TRBV30 to TRBJ2-5, with 12 positions matching TRBD2. This sequence was found in an adult who received the AZD1222 COVID-19 vaccine. Here the sequenced sample was peripheral blood, taken 28 days after the second AZD1222 dose. In DNA, the CDR3 is TGTGCCTGGCAACTAGCGGGAGGAAGGAGAGAGACCCAGTACTTC. Its translation is CAWQLAGGRRETQYF.